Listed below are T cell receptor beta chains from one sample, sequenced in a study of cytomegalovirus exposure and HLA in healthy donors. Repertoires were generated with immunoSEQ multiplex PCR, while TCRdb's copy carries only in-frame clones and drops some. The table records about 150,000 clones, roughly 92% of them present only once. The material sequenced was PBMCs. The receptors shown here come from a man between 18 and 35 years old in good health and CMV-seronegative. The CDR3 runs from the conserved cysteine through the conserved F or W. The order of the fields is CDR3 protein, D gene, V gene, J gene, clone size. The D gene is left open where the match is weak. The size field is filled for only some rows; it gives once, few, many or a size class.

CDR3aa: CSGTTGTGQETQYF
d_gene: TRBD1
v_gene: TRBV29-1
j_gene: TRBJ2-5
abundance: NA

CDR3aa: CASSQVKMGLGPDTQYF
d_gene: TRBD2
v_gene: TRBV4-1
j_gene: TRBJ2-3
abundance: NA

CDR3aa: CASSPGGRDRGHGYTF
d_gene: TRBD1
v_gene: TRBV4-3
j_gene: TRBJ1-2
abundance: few

CDR3aa: CASSLLAAGANVLTF
d_gene: TRBD2
v_gene: TRBV13
j_gene: TRBJ2-6
abundance: NA

CDR3aa: CATSTRARQNEKLFF
d_gene: NA
v_gene: TRBV15
j_gene: TRBJ1-4
abundance: NA

CDR3aa: CASSLEWERTKNIQYF
d_gene: NA
v_gene: TRBV7-2
j_gene: TRBJ2-4
abundance: NA

CDR3aa: CASSLGGQNEAFF
d_gene: NA
v_gene: TRBV5-4
j_gene: TRBJ1-1
abundance: few

CDR3aa: CASSRTGLNTEAFF
d_gene: NA
v_gene: TRBV27
j_gene: TRBJ1-1
abundance: few

CDR3aa: CASSYSGMAFF
d_gene: NA
v_gene: TRBV28
j_gene: TRBJ1-1
abundance: once

CDR3aa: CAISESLGGYTF
d_gene: NA
v_gene: TRBV10-3
j_gene: TRBJ1-2
abundance: few

CDR3aa: CASSLAWSTDTQYF
d_gene: NA
v_gene: TRBV6-4
j_gene: TRBJ2-3
abundance: NA

CDR3aa: CASSPTGTGNTIYF
d_gene: NA
v_gene: TRBV6-5
j_gene: TRBJ1-3
abundance: NA

CDR3aa: CASSESRGGRFKSYEQYF
d_gene: NA
v_gene: TRBV10-2
j_gene: TRBJ2-7
abundance: NA

CDR3aa: CAWSVRLINEQFF
d_gene: NA
v_gene: TRBV30
j_gene: TRBJ2-1
abundance: NA

CDR3aa: CASSLAGGPETQYF
d_gene: NA
v_gene: TRBV7-6
j_gene: TRBJ2-5
abundance: NA

CDR3aa: CASSLGGAANTGELFF
d_gene: NA
v_gene: TRBV5-4
j_gene: TRBJ2-2
abundance: NA

CDR3aa: CASSLAGTANEKLFF
d_gene: NA
v_gene: TRBV5-1
j_gene: TRBJ1-4
abundance: NA

CDR3aa: CASSGPWGVENTEAFF
d_gene: NA
v_gene: TRBV19
j_gene: TRBJ1-1
abundance: NA

CDR3aa: CASSQEHMNTEAFF
d_gene: NA
v_gene: TRBV4-1
j_gene: TRBJ1-1
abundance: NA

CDR3aa: CASSLLRTNTGELFF
d_gene: NA
v_gene: TRBV7-9
j_gene: TRBJ2-2
abundance: NA

CDR3aa: CVRSLQGGYEQYF
d_gene: NA
v_gene: TRBV7-5
j_gene: TRBJ2-7
abundance: NA

CDR3aa: CASSPAGIDEQYF
d_gene: NA
v_gene: TRBV5-4
j_gene: TRBJ2-7
abundance: NA